The 5 T cell receptor beta chains listed next were all sequenced from one sample in a study of vaccination and CD4 T cells after COVID-19. Treatment of the sample: approximately 10-day PBMC culture with coronavirus spike peptide pools or control peptides (ViraFEST assay). It was before the COVID-19 pandemic (2011-2018) that the unexposed donor's CD4+ T cells were collected. For these receptors, no antigen is known. Researchers used the Oncomine TCR Beta short-read assay to sequence DNA from cultured CD4+ T cells. TCRdb reprocessed the PCR reads via MiXCR and lists one record per CDR3 protein. The sample shows 4,600 or so distinct CDR3 sequences, 50% to 60% of them seen only once. Sequencing input: CD4+ T cells from blood, cultured in vitro. Receptor source: a human donor in good health.

This clonotype occurred once. The V call is TRBV6-1, the J call TRBJ2-5, with TRBD2 matching over 13 bases. Germline loops: CDR1 MNHNS, CDR2 SASEGT. V lost 6 bases to trimming and J lost 5 bases; unmatched junction nucleotides: 15. The CDR3 spans 18 residues. In DNA form, the CDR3 reads TGTGCCAGCAGCCCCGGACTAGCGGGAGTGGGCAAGGCCGAGACCCAGTACTTC. Amino acid sequence: CASSPGLAGVGKAETQYF.

The chain couples TRBV5-1 to TRBJ1-5; 8 bases line up with TRBD1. CDR3 length: 14 residues. Trimming cost V 1 base and J 5 bases; bases outside gene matches: 2. Germline lookup yields CDR1 SGHRS and CDR2 YFSETQ. Here the CDR3 reads CASSLTGGYQPQHF. CDR3 DNA: TGCGCCAGCAGCTTGACAGGGGGGTATCAGCCCCAGCATTTT.

The chain employs TRBV6-5 and TRBJ2-7; TRBD2 matches 14 bases. The V gene's germline CDR1 is MNHEY and CDR2 SVGAGI. J was trimmed by 4 bases and V by 0 bases; bases with no gene match: 5. The CDR3 totals 17 residues. CDR3 nucleotide sequence: TGTGCCAGCAGTTACTCGGCAGGGACTAGCGGGAGTTACGAGCAGTACTTC. The encoded protein is CASSYSAGTSGSYEQYF.

This clonotype appeared a few times. V is TRBV20-1 and J is TRBJ1-1; tentatively, D is TRBD1 (6 bases). CDR1 DFQATT and CDR2 SNEGSKA come from the germline V gene (reference sequence). The length of the CDR3 is 14 residues. V shed 3 bases and J shed 8 bases, with 19 bases lying between them. This chain's CDR3 is CSARVYGGLGEAFF. CDR3 nucleotides: TGCAGTGCTAGGGTTTACGGGGGGCTCGGAGAAGCTTTCTTT.

This rearrangement joins TRBV6-5 to TRBJ2-1, with 12 bases aligning to TRBD2. Per germline, CDR1 MNHEY and CDR2 SVGAGI. This CDR3 contains 19 residues. V shed 4 bases, J shed 4 bases, and the junction held 14 bases outside the gene matches. The CDR3 DNA is TGTGCCAGCAGTTGGACTAGCGGGACAAACTCGCGGGTATACAATGAGCAGTTCTTC. This sequence encodes CASSWTSGTNSRVYNEQFF.